The T cell receptor (beta chain) under discussion was sequenced for a study of OX40 agonist ivuxolimab in advanced cancers. Study information: Ivuxolimab, which patients received intravenously every 2 weeks, was dosed at 0.01 to 10 mg/kg. Partial responses were achieved by three patients, of whom one had hepatocellular carcinoma and two had cutaneous melanoma. Overall study findings and caveats: Some of the lowest clonal expansion was seen in partial responders at 0.1-3.0 mg/kg. In the 0.1 to 3.0 mg/kg range, CD4+ and CD8+ blood T cells had expanded clonally by week 6.

Concerning this clone itself: The antigen is unknown.

Per the germline V gene, CDR1 is SGHAT and CDR2 is FQNNGV. The J segment lost 5 bases and the V segment lost 8 bases, leaving 8 bases of the junction unmatched. This CDR3 comprises 14 residues. Method: immunoSEQ multiplex PCR; TCRdb's copy keeps in-frame clones and lacks some. The sample lists 35,000 to 55,000 clones, 85% to 90% occurring once. The sequences come from CD4+ or CD8+ T cells sorted from blood, collected in a trial of the OX40 agonist ivuxolimab. The receptor's source is an adult with an advanced solid tumor such as melanoma, head and neck, liver or kidney cancer. V is TRBV11-2 and J is TRBJ2-1; 8 nucleotides line up with TRBD2. CDR3 coding DNA: TGTGCCAGCGGTGTAGCGGGGCCAAACAATGAGCAGTTCTTC. Residues: CASGVAGPNNEQFF.